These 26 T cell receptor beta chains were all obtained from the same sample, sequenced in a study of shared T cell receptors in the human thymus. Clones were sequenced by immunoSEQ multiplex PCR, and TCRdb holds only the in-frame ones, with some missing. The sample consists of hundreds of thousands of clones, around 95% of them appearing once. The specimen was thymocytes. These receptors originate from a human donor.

CDR3 protein: CASSEVMTGGKKLSGANVLTF. CDR3 nucleotides: TGCGCCAGCAGCGAAGTGATGACAGGGGGCAAGAAGTTGTCTGGGGCCAACGTCCTGACTTTC. V gene TRBV5-1 combines with J gene TRBJ2-6; the match to TRBD1 covers 10 bases. The germline V gene has CDR1 SGHRS and CDR2 YFSETQ. This CDR3 is 21 amino acids long. The V and J ends lost 4 bases and 1 base, in that order; junction bases with no gene match: 17.

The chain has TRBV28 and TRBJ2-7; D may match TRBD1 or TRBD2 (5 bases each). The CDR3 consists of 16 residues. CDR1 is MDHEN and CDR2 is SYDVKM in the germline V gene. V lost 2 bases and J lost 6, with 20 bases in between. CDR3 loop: CASSLIRRTLASEQYF. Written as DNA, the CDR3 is TGTGCCAGCAGTTTAATTAGGAGGACATTGGCTAGCGAGCAGTACTTC. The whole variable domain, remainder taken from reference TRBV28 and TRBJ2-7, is DVKVTQSSRYLVKRTGEKVFLECVQDMDHENMFWYRQDPGLGLRLIYFSYDVKMKEKGDIPEGYSVSREKKERFSLILESASTNQTSMYLCASSLIRRTLASEQYFGPGTRLTVT.

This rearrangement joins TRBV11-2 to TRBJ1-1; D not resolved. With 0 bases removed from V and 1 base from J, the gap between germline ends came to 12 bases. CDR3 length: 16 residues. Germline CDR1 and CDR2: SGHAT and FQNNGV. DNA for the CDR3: TGTGCCAGCAGCTTAGATATCCCTCCAAAGAACACTGAAGCTTTCTTT. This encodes CASSLDIPPKNTEAFF.

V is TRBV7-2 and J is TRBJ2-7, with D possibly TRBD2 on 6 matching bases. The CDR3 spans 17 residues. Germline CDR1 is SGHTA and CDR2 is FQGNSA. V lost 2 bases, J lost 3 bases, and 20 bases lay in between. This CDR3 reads CASSLPVSSGGVYEQYF. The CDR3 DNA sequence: TGTGCCAGCAGCTTACCGGTTAGTAGCGGAGGGGTCTACGAGCAGTACTTC.

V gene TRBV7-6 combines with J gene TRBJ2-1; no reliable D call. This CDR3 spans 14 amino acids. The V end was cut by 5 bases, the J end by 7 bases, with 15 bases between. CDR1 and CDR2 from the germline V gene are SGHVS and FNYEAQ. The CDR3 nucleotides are TGTGCCAGCAGCCCATCGGGTGGTCGGAATGAGCAGTTCTTC. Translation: CASSPSGGRNEQFF.

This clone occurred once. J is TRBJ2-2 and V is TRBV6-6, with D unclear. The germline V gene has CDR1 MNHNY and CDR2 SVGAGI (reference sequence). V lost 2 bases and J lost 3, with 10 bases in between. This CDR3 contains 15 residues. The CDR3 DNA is TGTGCCAGCAGTTACCGACATAGGGACACCGGGGAGCTGTTTTTT. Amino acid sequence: CASSYRHRDTGELFF.

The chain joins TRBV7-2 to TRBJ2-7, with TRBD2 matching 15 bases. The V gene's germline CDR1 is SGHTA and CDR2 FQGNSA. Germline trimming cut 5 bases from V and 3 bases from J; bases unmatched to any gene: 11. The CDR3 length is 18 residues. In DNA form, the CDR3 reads TGTGCCAGCAGCACCCGCGGACTAGCGGGAGGGTATAGCTACGAGCAGTACTTC. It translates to CASSTRGLAGGYSYEQYF.

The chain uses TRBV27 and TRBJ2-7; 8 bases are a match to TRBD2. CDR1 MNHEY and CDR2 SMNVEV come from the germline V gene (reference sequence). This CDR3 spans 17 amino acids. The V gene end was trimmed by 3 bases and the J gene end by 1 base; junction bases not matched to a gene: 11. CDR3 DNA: TGTGCCAGCAGTTTGCGTGGACTAGCCCCCCAGTCCTACGAGCAGTACTTC. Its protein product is CASSLRGLAPQSYEQYF.

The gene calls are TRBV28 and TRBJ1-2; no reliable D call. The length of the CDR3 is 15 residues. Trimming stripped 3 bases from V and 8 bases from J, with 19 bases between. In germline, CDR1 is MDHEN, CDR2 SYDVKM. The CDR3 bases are TGTGCCAGCAGTTTCCGCCCCGGACCCGAGGAAGGCTACACCTTC. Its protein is CASSFRPGPEEGYTF.

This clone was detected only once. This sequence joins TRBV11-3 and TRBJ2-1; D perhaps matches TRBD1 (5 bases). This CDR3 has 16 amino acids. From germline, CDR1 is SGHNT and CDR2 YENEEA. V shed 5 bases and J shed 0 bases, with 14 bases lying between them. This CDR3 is CASSRSRQSSYNEQFF. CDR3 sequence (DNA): TGTGCCAGCAGCCGATCGCGACAGAGCTCCTACAATGAGCAGTTCTTC.

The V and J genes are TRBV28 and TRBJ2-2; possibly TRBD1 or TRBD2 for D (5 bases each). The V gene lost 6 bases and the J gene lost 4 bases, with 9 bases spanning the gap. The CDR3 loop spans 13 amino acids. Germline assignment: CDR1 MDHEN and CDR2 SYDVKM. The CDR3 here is CASSGTPTGELFF. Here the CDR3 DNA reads TGTGCCAGCAGCGGGACCCCCACCGGGGAGCTGTTTTTT.

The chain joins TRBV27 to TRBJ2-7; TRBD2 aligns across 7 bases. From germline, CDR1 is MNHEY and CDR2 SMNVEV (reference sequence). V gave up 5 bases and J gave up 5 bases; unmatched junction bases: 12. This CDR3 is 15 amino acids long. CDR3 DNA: TGTGCCAGCAGTCCCTGGGGGGACTACGGCCACGAGCAGTACTTC. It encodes CASSPWGDYGHEQYF.

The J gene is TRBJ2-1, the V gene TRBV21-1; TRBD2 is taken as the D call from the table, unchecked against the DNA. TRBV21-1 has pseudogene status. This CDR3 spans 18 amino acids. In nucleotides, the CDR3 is TGTGCCAGCAGCATCCGGCTTTATACGAGGGAGTCCTACAATGAGCAGTTCTTC. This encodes CASSIRLYTRESYNEQFF.

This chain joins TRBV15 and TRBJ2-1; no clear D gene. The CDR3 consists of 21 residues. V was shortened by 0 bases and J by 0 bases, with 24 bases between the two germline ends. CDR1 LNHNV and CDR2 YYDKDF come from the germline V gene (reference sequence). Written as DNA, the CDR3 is TGTGCCACCAGCAGAGATCAATGCGGACCGAGCCCGGCCAGCTCCTACAATGAGCAGTTCTTC. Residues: CATSRDQCGPSPASSYNEQFF.

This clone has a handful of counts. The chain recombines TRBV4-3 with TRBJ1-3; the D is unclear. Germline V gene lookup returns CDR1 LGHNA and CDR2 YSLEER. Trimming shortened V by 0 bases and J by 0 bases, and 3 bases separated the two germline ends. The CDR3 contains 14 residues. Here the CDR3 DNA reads TGCGCCAGCAGCCAAGACCTCTCTGGAAACACCATATATTTT. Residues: CASSQDLSGNTIYF.

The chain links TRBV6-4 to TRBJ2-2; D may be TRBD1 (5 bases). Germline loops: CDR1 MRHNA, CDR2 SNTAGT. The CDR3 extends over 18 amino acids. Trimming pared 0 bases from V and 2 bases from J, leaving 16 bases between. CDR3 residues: CASSDSWGGRANTGELFF. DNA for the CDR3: TGTGCCAGCAGTGACTCATGGGGCGGCAGGGCTAACACCGGGGAGCTGTTTTTT.

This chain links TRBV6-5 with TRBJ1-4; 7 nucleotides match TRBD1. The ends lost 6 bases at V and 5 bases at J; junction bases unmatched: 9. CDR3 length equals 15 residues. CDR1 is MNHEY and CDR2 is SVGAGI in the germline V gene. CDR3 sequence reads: CASSAGTVKNEKLFF. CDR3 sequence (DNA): TGTGCCAGCAGCGCCGGGACAGTTAAGAATGAAAAACTGTTTTTT.

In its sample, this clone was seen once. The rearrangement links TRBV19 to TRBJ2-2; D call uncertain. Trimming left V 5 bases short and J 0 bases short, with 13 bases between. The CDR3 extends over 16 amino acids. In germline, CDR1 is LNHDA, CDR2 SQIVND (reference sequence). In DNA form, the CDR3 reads TGTGCCAGTAGTGCCACAGAACGCACGAACACCGGGGAGCTGTTTTTT. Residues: CASSATERTNTGELFF.

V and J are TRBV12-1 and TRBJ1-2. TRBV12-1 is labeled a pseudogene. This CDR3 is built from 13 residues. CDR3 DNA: TGTGCCATCGGGGGGGGACGTCACTATGGCTACACCTTC. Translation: CAIGGGRHYGYTF.

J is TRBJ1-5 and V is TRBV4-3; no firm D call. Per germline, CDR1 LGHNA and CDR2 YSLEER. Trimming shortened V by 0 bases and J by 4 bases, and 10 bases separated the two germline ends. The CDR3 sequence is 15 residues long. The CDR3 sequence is CASSQDWVANQPQHF. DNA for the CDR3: TGCGCCAGCAGCCAAGATTGGGTGGCTAATCAGCCCCAGCATTTT.

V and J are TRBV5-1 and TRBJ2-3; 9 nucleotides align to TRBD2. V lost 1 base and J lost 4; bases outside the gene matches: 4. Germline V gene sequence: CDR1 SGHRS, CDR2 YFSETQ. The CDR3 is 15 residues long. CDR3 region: CASSLTVAGADTQYF. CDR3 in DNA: TGCGCCAGCAGCTTGACGGTAGCGGGAGCAGATACGCAGTATTTT.

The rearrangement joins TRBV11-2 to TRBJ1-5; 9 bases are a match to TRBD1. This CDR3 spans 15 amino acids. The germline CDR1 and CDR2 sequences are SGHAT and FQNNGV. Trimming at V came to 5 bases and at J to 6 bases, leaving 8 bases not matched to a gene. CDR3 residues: CASSPGQGLSQPQHF. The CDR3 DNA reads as TGTGCCAGCAGCCCCGGACAGGGGTTAAGTCAGCCCCAGCATTTT.

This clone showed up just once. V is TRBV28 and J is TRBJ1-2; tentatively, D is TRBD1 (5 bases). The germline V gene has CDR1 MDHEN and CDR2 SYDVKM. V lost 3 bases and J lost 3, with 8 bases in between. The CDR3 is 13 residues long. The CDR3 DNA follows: TGTGCCAGCAGTTTGGGGGGGGACTATGGCTACACCTTC. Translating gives CASSLGGDYGYTF.

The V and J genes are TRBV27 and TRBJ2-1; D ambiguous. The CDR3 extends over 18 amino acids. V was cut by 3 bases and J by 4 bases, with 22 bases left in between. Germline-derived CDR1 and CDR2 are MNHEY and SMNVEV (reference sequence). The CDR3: CASSFSRTAADLYNEQFF. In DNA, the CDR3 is TGTGCCAGCAGTTTTTCCCGCACAGCCGCAGACCTTTACAATGAGCAGTTCTTC.

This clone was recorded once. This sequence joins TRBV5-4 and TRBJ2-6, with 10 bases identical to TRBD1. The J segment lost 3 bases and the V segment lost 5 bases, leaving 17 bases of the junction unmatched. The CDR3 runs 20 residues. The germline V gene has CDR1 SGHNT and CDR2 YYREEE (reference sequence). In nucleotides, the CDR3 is TGTGCCAGCAGTTCTTACTCTTTTGGACAGGGGGTAGGTGGGGCCAACGTCCTGACTTTC. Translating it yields CASSSYSFGQGVGGANVLTF.

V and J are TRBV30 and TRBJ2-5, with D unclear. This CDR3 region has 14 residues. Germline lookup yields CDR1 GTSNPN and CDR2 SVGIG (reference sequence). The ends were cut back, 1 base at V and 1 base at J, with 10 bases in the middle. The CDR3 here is CAWSGDLVQETQYF. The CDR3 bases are TGTGCCTGGAGTGGCGACTTAGTCCAAGAGACCCAGTACTTC.